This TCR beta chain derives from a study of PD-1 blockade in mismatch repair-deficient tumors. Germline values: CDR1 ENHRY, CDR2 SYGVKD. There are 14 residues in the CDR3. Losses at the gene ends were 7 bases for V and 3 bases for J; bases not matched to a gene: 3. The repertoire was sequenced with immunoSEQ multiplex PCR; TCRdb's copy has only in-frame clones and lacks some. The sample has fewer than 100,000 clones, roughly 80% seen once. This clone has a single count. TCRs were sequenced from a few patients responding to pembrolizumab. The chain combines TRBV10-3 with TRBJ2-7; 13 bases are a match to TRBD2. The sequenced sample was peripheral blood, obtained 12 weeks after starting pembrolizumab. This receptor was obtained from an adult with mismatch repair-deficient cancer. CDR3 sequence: CAITRLAGGYEQYF. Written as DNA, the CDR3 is TGTGCCATCACCAGACTAGCGGGAGGCTACGAGCAGTACTTC.